The 29 T cell receptor beta chains given below trace back to one sample, sequenced in a study of T cells in Graves' hyperthyroidism and ophthalmopathy. The CDR3 regions of TCR beta were amplified from RNA transcripts. HTBI primers were the set used in a first-round RT-PCR of the TCR CDR3. MiXCR, applied by TCRdb to the multiplex PCR reads, yields one record per CDR3 protein. The sample includes a few hundred thousand distinct CDR3 sequences, roughly 13% seen only once; the top ten take around 32%. Material for sequencing was blood. The receptors were sampled from a woman aged 40 to 50 with Graves' ophthalmopathy.

The chain couples TRBV6-1 to TRBJ2-1; 8 bases are a match to TRBD1. J gave up 11 bases and V 3 bases, and 6 bases lay outside the gene matches. CDR3 length: 13 residues. CDR1 and CDR2 (germline): MNHNS, SASEGT. The CDR3 DNA reads TGTGCCAGCAGTGACGCGGACAGGGCAAAGCAGTTCTTC. This codes for CASSDADRAKQFF.

The sample holds many counts of this clonotype. The chain joins TRBV11-2 to TRBJ1-6; D not resolved. The CDR3 has 13 residues. Germline loops: CDR1 SGHAT, CDR2 FQNNGV. Between the trimmed V and J ends, which lost 3 bases and 7 bases, there was a span of 7 bases. The CDR3 sequence is CASSFQPNSPLHF. In nucleotides, the CDR3 is TGTGCCAGCAGCTTTCAACCCAATTCACCCCTCCACTTT.

As concerns this clonotype: A much larger clone lies one base from this, so it may be a read error. The J gene is TRBJ1-2, the V gene TRBV7-2, with a weak D call TRBD1 (6 bases). The CDR3 consists of 16 residues. In germline, CDR1 is SGHTA, CDR2 FQGNSA. The V gene lost 5 bases and the J gene lost 12 bases, with 28 bases spanning the gap. The CDR3, as DNA: TGTGCCAGCAGCAAGGTGGGGGCTAGGGCCGAGTACGGCGACACCTTC. It translates to CASSKVGARAEYGDTF.

This clonotype was counted ten times or more. The gene calls are TRBV6-2 or TRBV6-3 and TRBJ1-5; D not resolved. CDR3 length equals 14 residues. From germline, CDR1 is MNHEY and CDR2 SVGEGT. V dropped 4 bases and J dropped 6 bases, with 13 bases sitting between them. The CDR3 DNA reads as TGTGCCAGCAGTTCCCACCCGGCGGGTCAGCCCCAGCATTTT. Translating gives CASSSHPAGQPQHF.

This clonotype occurred many times. CDR3 sequence: CASSVGRTEAFF. As DNA, the CDR3 is TGTGCCAGCAGTGTTGGAAGGACTGAAGCTTTCTTT. V and J are TRBV2 and TRBJ1-1; D remains unclear. The CDR3 sequence is 12 residues long. The V gene's germline CDR1 is SNHLY and CDR2 FYNNEI. Trimming removed 4 bases from V and 5 bases from J, with 8 bases in between.

This chain joins TRBV2 and TRBJ1-5; possibly TRBD1 for D (6 bases). From germline, CDR1 is SNHLY and CDR2 FYNNEI. V gave up 4 bases and J gave up 7 bases, with 14 bases separating them. This CDR3 region has 14 residues. The CDR3 sequence: CASSGLGGLQPQHF. For the CDR3, the DNA is TGTGCCAGCAGTGGTTTAGGGGGATTGCAGCCCCAGCATTTT.

Many counts were recorded for this clonotype. The chain couples TRBV7-9 to TRBJ2-7, with 9 bases fitting TRBD1. Germline V lookup: CDR1 SEHNR, CDR2 FQNEAQ (reference sequence). V lost 2 bases, J lost 5 bases, and 10 bases stayed unmatched. The CDR3 consists of 16 residues. The CDR3 sequence: CASSLPGGTGLDEQYF. CDR3 sequence (DNA): TGTGCCAGCAGCTTACCAGGCGGGACAGGGCTGGACGAGCAGTACTTC.

This clonotype was seen at least ten times. The V gene is TRBV20-1, the J gene TRBJ2-7; D gene uncertain. Germline V CDR1 and CDR2: DFQATT, SNEGSKA (reference sequence). Deletions cut 0 bases from V and 4 bases from J, with 16 bases between. This CDR3 spans 15 amino acids. The CDR3 DNA sequence: TGCAGTGCTAGAGATCCGGCTGGGATGGGTTACGAGCAGTACTTC. It specifies CSARDPAGMGYEQYF.

The chain uses TRBV29-1 and TRBJ2-2; TRBD2 agrees at 11 bases. Germline V lookup: CDR1 SQVTM, CDR2 ANQGSEA. Losses at the gene ends were 7 bases for V and 1 base for J; bases not matched to a gene: 2. The CDR3 is 14 residues long. CDR3 bases: TGCAGCGGTACTAGCGGGAGGAACACCGGGGAGCTGTTTTTT. Translating gives CSGTSGRNTGELFF.

This clonotype was detected ten times or more. V is TRBV27 and J is TRBJ1-1; D gene unclear. V lost 6 bases and J lost 0, with 17 bases in between. The germline V gene has CDR1 MNHEY and CDR2 SMNVEV (reference sequence). This CDR3 has 16 amino acids. The CDR3 loop reads CASSLRSDFMNTEAFF. The CDR3 region has the DNA TGTGCCAGCAGCTTGAGGTCCGACTTCATGAACACTGAAGCTTTCTTT.

This clonotype was detected many times. The chain links TRBV6-1 to TRBJ2-5; D might be TRBD1 (7 bases). The V and J ends lost 6 bases and 5 bases respectively, with 19 bases between them. The CDR3 consists of 15 residues. Per germline, CDR1 MNHNS and CDR2 SASEGT. For the CDR3, the DNA is TGTGCCAGCAGAGAATCCCAGGGGGGTTTGGAGACCCAGTACTTC. Translated, it gives CASRESQGGLETQYF.

This clonotype came up many times. The V and J genes are TRBV7-8 and TRBJ1-5, with D tentatively TRBD1 (5 bases). V lost 5 bases and J 0 bases, leaving 17 bases between the germline ends. The V gene's germline CDR1 is SGHVS and CDR2 FQNEAQ. The CDR3 length is 17 residues. The DNA for the CDR3 is TGTGCCAGCAGCCAGAGGTCAGGGTGGTTTAGCAATCAGCCCCAGCATTTT. This codes for CASSQRSGWFSNQPQHF. The full variable domain, its missing parts supplied by reference TRBV7-8 and TRBJ1-5, is GAGVSQSPRYKVAKRGQDVALRCDPISGHVSLFWYQQALGQGPEFLTYFQNEAQLDKSGLPSDRFFAERPEGSVSTLKIQRTQQEDSAVYLCASSQRSGWFSNQPQHFGDGTRLSIL.

This clonotype has at least ten counts. V gene TRBV5-1 combines with J gene TRBJ1-5; maybe TRBD1 (5 bases). Germline assignment: CDR1 SGHRS and CDR2 YFSETQ. Trimming cost V 4 bases and J 2 bases, with 16 bases left between them. CDR3 size: 16 residues. The CDR3 spells CASSEDSWEGNQPQHF. DNA for the CDR3: TGCGCCAGCAGCGAAGACAGCTGGGAAGGCAATCAGCCCCAGCATTTT.

This clonotype has ten or more counts. This chain connects TRBV7-9 to TRBJ1-1; D call uncertain. Trimming left V 3 bases short and J 3 bases short, with 8 bases between. This CDR3 comprises 13 residues. Per germline, CDR1 SEHNR and CDR2 FQNEAQ (reference sequence). This CDR3 is CASSFGPHTEAFF. CDR3 coding DNA: TGTGCCAGCAGCTTTGGCCCCCACACTGAAGCTTTCTTT. The full variable domain, its missing parts supplied by reference TRBV7-9 and TRBJ1-1, is DTGVSQNPRHKITKRGQNVTFRCDPISEHNRLYWYRQTLGQGPEFLTYFQNEAQLEKSRLLSDRFSAERPKGSFSTLEIQRTEQGDSAMYLCASSFGPHTEAFFGQGTRLTVV.

V and J are TRBV29-1 and TRBJ2-5; D remains ambiguous. This CDR3 has 12 residues. V was pared by 4 bases and J by 4 bases, with 10 bases between. CDR1 SQVTM and CDR2 ANQGSEA come from the germline V gene. CDR3 sequence: CSVVVRVETQYF. CDR3 in DNA: TGCAGCGTTGTGGTACGGGTAGAGACCCAGTACTTC.

This clonotype was recorded many times. This chain joins TRBV15 and TRBJ2-2, with D uncertain. The CDR3 totals 16 residues. Germline V gene lookup returns CDR1 LNHNV and CDR2 YYDKDF (reference sequence). Trimming removed 0 bases from V and 2 bases from J, with 10 bases in between. The CDR3 loop is CATSRDPGSNTGELFF. CDR3 in DNA: TGTGCCACCAGCAGAGATCCCGGCAGTAACACCGGGGAGCTGTTTTTT.

The chain carries TRBV5-1 and TRBJ1-1; D perhaps matches TRBD1 (5 bases). V was shortened by 0 bases and J by 0 bases, with 9 bases between the two germline ends. Germline V lookup: CDR1 SGHRS, CDR2 YFSETQ. The CDR3 contains 15 residues. CDR3 protein: CASSLEAGMNTEAFF. The CDR3 nucleotides are TGCGCCAGCAGCTTGGAGGCAGGGATGAACACTGAAGCTTTCTTT. The full variable domain, with the rest looked up from reference TRBV5-1 and TRBJ1-1, is KAGVTQTPRYLIKTRGQQVTLSCSPISGHRSVSWYQQTPGQGLQFLFEYFSETQRNKGNFPGRFSGRQFSNSRSEMNVSTLELGDSALYLCASSLEAGMNTEAFFGQGTRLTVV.

About this clonotype: Possible read error: a much larger clone is one base away. This CDR3 reads CVTSRDAVRRINYGYTF. CDR3 nucleotides: TGTGTCACCAGCAGAGATGCCGTGAGACGGATTAACTATGGCTACACCTTC. V usage is TRBV15 and J usage is TRBJ1-2; D is unclear. CDR1 LNHNV and CDR2 YYDKDF come from the germline V gene (reference sequence). The CDR3 consists of 17 residues.

This clonotype is a singleton in its sample. The chain links TRBV20-1 to TRBJ2-3; D uncertain. Looked up from germline, CDR1 is DFQATT and CDR2 is SNEGSKA (reference sequence). The CDR3 runs 13 residues. Trimming removed 6 bases at V and 2 bases at J, with 12 bases between. The CDR3 reads CSANRYPTDTQYF. DNA of the CDR3: TGCAGTGCCAACAGATACCCCACAGATACGCAGTATTTT.

On this clonotype: Just one base apart from a much larger clone, this may be a read error. This rearrangement joins TRBV18 to TRBJ2-7, with 9 bases lining up with TRBD2. J gave up 5 bases and V 4 bases, and 12 bases lay outside the gene matches. The CDR3 covers 16 residues. Germline-derived CDR1 and CDR2 are KGHSH and LQKENI. CDR3 sequence: CASSRPGREGFNEQYF. The CDR3 region has the DNA TGTGCCAGCTCACGCCCTGGGCGGGAGGGCTTCAACGAGCAGTACTTC. The complete variable domain, with remaining parts taken from reference TRBV18 and TRBJ2-7, reads NAGVMQNPRHLVRRRGQEARLRCSPMKGHSHVYWYRQLPEEGLKFMVYLQKENIIDESGMPKERFSAEFPKEGPSILRIQQVVRGDSAAYFCASSRPGREGFNEQYFGPGTRLTVT.

This clonotype was counted between two and nine times. V is TRBV4-1 and J is TRBJ2-5, with D hard to call. The CDR3 totals 13 residues. V was clipped by 2 bases and J by 2 bases, with 6 bases between them. Germline-derived CDR1 and CDR2 are MGHRA and YSYEKL. CDR3 loop: CASSQQEQETQYF. The CDR3 DNA reads TGCGCCAGCAGCCAACAGGAGCAAGAGACCCAGTACTTC.

At least ten counts were recorded for this clonotype. The rearrangement uses TRBV12-3 or TRBV12-4 and TRBJ1-6, with D uncertain. The CDR3 length is 14 residues. The ends were cut back, 3 bases at V and 6 bases at J, with 9 bases in the middle. In nucleotides, the CDR3 is TGTGCCAGCAGTTTCAAACGGAGTAATTCACCCCTCCACTTT. This sequence encodes CASSFKRSNSPLHF.

V usage is TRBV3-1 and J usage is TRBJ1-1, with a weak D call TRBD1 (5 bases). The CDR3 covers 14 residues. Trimming removed 1 base from V and 8 bases from J, with 14 bases in between. The germline gives CDR1 LGHDT, CDR2 YNNKEL (reference sequence). The CDR3 DNA sequence: TGTGCCAGCAGCCAAGTCGAGGGGTTGGGGGAAGCTTTCTTT. Its protein is CASSQVEGLGEAFF.

This clonotype came up many times. V usage is TRBV28 and J usage is TRBJ1-5, with 8 nucleotides matching TRBD1. Germline assignment: CDR1 MDHEN and CDR2 SYDVKM. The CDR3 spans 15 residues. V gave up 6 bases and J gave up 7 bases; unmatched junction bases: 11. CDR3 in amino acids: CASSTDRGPGQPQHF. CDR3 bases: TGTGCCAGCAGCACCGACAGGGGCCCGGGGCAGCCCCAGCATTTT.

This clonotype was seen repeatedly, ten times or more. V is TRBV29-1 and J is TRBJ1-1; TRBD1 agrees at 8 bases. This CDR3 is built from 15 residues. V lost 6 bases, J lost 0 bases, and 9 bases stayed unmatched. Germline values: CDR1 SQVTM, CDR2 ANQGSEA. The CDR3 loop reads CSVARQGNMNTEAFF. The CDR3 DNA reads as TGCAGCGTCGCCAGACAGGGGAACATGAACACTGAAGCTTTCTTT.

This clonotype showed up many times. The chain links TRBV6-1 to TRBJ2-1; D is possibly TRBD1 or TRBD2 (7 bases each). CDR1 is MNHNS and CDR2 is SASEGT in the germline V gene. The CDR3 totals 16 residues. With 5 bases removed from V and 7 bases from J, the gap between germline ends came to 21 bases. CDR3 bases: TGTGCCAGCAGTAATCTAGCGGAACAGGGGAGGAATGAGCAGTTCTTC. Protein: CASSNLAEQGRNEQFF.

There are many counts of this clonotype. The chain has TRBV27 and TRBJ2-5; weak D call: TRBD1 (6 bases). Germline CDR1 MNHEY, CDR2 SMNVEV (reference sequence). The CDR3 has 15 residues. V lost 2 bases and J lost 3, with 13 bases in between. Here the CDR3 DNA reads TGTGCCAGCAGTTTAACGGCGACAGGCGAAGAGACCCAGTACTTC. It is translated as CASSLTATGEETQYF.

This clonotype has just a few counts. One end of the junction does not line up with germline, which may come from a read error. The chain combines TRBV28 with TRBJ2-3; maybe TRBD2 (5 bases). Germline V gene lookup returns CDR1 MDHEN and CDR2 SYDVKM. The CDR3 consists of 14 residues. CDR3 sequence reads: CASRAGISTDTQYF. CDR3 nucleotide sequence: TGTGCCAGCAGAGCCGGGATCAGCACAGATACGCAGTACTTT.

This clonotype was observed at least ten times. The V gene is TRBV15, the J gene TRBJ1-2; TRBD1 aligns across 8 bases. V was pared by 3 bases and J by 6 bases, with 6 bases of the junction left unmatched. Germline V CDR1 and CDR2: LNHNV, YYDKDF (reference sequence). The CDR3 is 14 residues long. Written as DNA, the CDR3 is TGTGCCACCAGCAGGAGGGACAGGATCGATGGCTACACCTTC. This codes for CATSRRDRIDGYTF.